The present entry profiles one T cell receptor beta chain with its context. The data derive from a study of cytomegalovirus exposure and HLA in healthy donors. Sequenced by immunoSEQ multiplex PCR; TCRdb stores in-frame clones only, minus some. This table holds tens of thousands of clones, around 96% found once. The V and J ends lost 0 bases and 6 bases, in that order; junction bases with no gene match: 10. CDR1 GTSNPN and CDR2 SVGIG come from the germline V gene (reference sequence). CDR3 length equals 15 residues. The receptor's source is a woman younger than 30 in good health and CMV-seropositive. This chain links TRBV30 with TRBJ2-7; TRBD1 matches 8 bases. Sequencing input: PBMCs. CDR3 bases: TGTGCCTGGAGTGTGTACGGGACAGGACTTCTCGAGCAGTACTTC. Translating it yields CAWSVYGTGLLEQYF.